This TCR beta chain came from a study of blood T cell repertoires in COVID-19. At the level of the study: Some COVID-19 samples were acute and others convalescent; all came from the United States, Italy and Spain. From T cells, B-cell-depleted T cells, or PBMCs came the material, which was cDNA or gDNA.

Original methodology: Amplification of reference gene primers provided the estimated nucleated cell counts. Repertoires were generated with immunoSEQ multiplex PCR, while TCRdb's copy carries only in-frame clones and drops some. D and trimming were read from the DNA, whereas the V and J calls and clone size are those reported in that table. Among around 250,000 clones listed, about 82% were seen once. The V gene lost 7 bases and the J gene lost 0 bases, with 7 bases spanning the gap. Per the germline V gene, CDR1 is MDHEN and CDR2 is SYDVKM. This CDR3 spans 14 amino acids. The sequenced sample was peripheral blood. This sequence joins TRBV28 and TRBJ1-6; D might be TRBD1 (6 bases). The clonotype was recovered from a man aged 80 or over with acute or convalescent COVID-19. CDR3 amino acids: CASKQGSYNSPLHF. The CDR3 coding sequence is TGTGCCAGCAAACAGGGCTCCTATAATTCACCCCTCCACTTT. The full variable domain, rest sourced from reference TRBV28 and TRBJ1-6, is DVKVTQSSRYLVKRTGEKVFLECVQDMDHENMFWYRQDPGLGLRLIYFSYDVKMKEKGDIPEGYSVSREKKERFSLILESASTNQTSMYLCASKQGSYNSPLHFGNGTRLTVT.